This record covers a single T cell receptor beta chain. Authors' analysis steps: Reference gene primers were amplified, and this amplification served to estimate nucleated cell counts. The assay was immunoSEQ multiplex PCR, and TCRdb's table has in-frame clones only and misses some. V and J calls and clone size are given by that table; D and trimming were obtained from the DNA. The sample holds about 300,000 clones, roughly four fifths seen once. This sample stems from a study of blood T cell repertoires in COVID-19. As for the study in general: COVID-19 samples, acute and convalescent, were from the United States, Italy and Spain. The cDNA or gDNA used as material had been derived from T cells, B-cell-depleted T cells, or PBMCs.

The specimen was peripheral blood. The clonotype originates from a woman aged 45-65 years who had recovered from COVID-19.

CDR3 DNA sequence: TGTGCCAGCAAGGCGGGGGGGAGCACAGATACGCAGTATTTT. Its protein is CASKAGGSTDTQYF. The rearrangement links TRBV6-5 to TRBJ2-3; the match to TRBD2 covers 9 bases. Trimming cost V 7 bases and J 0 bases; bases outside gene matches: 2. Germline CDR1 reads MNHEY; CDR2 reads SVGAGI. The CDR3 is made up of 14 amino acids.